Given below is one TCR beta chain in context. There is no known antigen for this receptor. Base qualities are not at hand, and no much larger clone is one base apart. The sample's time point label, decoded: cycle 1 day 1 (C1D1), immediately before nivolumab initiation. All trial patients had relapsed after autologous stem cell transplantation, with cohorts A, B and C differing in prior brentuximab vedotin exposure. The trial cohort was composed of roughly 60 patients with relapsed/refractory classical Hodgkin lymphoma, for whom complete response, partial response or progressive disease was recorded as best overall response. In the multi-cohort phase II CheckMate 205 trial, trial patients received single-agent nivolumab. An independent review committee assessed best overall response by applying the 2007 International Working Group response criteria. Trial PBMCs were collected just before the start of nivolumab (C1D1) and during therapy at cycle 2 day 1 and cycle 4 day 1. Peripheral blood was collected in 8 mL Vacutainer Cell Preparation Tubes, from which PBMCs were isolated by centrifugation and then cryopreserved.

The Qiagen DNeasy kit was used to extract genomic DNA both from unsorted PBMCs and from the negatively selected CD4+ and CD8+ fractions. Using primers that anneal to V and J segments, immunoSEQ multiplex PCR amplified the TCR beta CDR3 regions. A synthetic immune receptor repertoire was used to minimize amplification bias, and any residual bias was removed computationally once sequencing was done. In the original analysis: Repertoire diversity was quantified as the Shannon entropy index using custom Python scripts. Unsorted, CD4+ and CD8+ repertoires were analyzed separately, except for combined analyses in which CD4+ and CD8+ sequences were merged in silico. A clone was considered expanded if an increase in frequency of at least 2-fold after treatment relative to C1D1 was found, and a pseudocount of 0.5 was applied to clones undetected at baseline. Singleton clones were defined as clones with 0 or 1 copy at C1D1, and non-singleton clones were defined as clones with 2 or more copies. Clones expanded in unsorted samples were assigned a CD4+, CD8+ or unknown annotation through matching of protein sequences in sorted samples from the same patient. Wilcoxon tests were applied to paired samples to test diversity changes from C1D1 to C4D1. The source is immuneACCESS, and TCRdb retained only in-frame sequences with V and J called. Part of the clones is not carried over; for the studies checked, unresolved V genes explain less than half of this, and the remainder is unexplained. V and J calls and clone size come straight from that table; D and trimming were deduced from the DNA. This sample is represented by about 13,000 clones; 90% to 95% of them were singletons. The top ten clones comprise around 20% of the sample.

From the cysteine through the phenylalanine, the CDR3 covers 9 amino acids. CDR3 DNA is the only sequence kept; it has 27 bases, read in frame from the first base. CDR1 SQVTM and CDR2 ANQGSEA are derived from the germline V gene. Trimming removed 7 bases from V and 7 bases from J, leaving 4 bases between the germline ends. These data come from a study of PD-1 blockade in classical Hodgkin lymphoma (TCRdb year 2020). At the level of the whole study: Nivolumab dosing was 3 mg/kg intravenously every 2 weeks, continuing until either disease progression or unacceptable toxicity. The study used CyTOF and TCR beta sequencing to define a peripheral blood immune signature of response to PD-1 blockade in classical Hodgkin lymphoma.

General findings and caveats noted by the study authors: Lower diversity was observed in patients in whom nivolumab was started less than 1 year after ASCT, and these patients were excluded from later analyses so that confounding by immune reconstitution would be avoided. A significant rise by C4D1 was seen in CD4+ but not CD8+ TCR diversity (p=0.0027 vs p=0.16), with the rise being most apparent in complete responders (p=0.02). Baseline diversity similar to that of newly diagnosed patients was observed in trial patients achieving complete response, whereas significantly lower diversity was observed in partial responders and progressors. Baseline TCR diversity was reported to be lower in newly diagnosed patients than in healthy donors and to be lower still in relapsed/refractory patients. Only a single clinical trial cohort was studied, and what caused the repertoire differences, possibly disease activity or prior therapy, remained undefined.

The source is a human donor with classical Hodgkin lymphoma. Sequenced here: peripheral blood mononuclear cells (PBMCs), sampled at baseline. The V and J genes are TRBV29-1 and TRBJ1-4, with no confident D gene call. The CDR3 corresponds to CSAGEKLFF. Here is the DNA: TGCAGCGCGGGTGAAAAACTGTTTTTT.